This T cell receptor beta chain was obtained from a study of blood T cell repertoires in COVID-19. Original analysis: Reference gene primer amplification gave nucleated cell count estimates. The data were produced by immunoSEQ multiplex PCR, yet TCRdb's version contains in-frame clones alone and is incomplete. For V, J and clone size, that table is used; D and trimming come from the DNA. The repertoire holds 400,000 to 550,000 clones, with approximately 90% as singletons. Residents of about two dozen US areas, aged roughly 18 to 90 years, made up the participants. CDR3 length: 16 residues. Germline CDR1 reads SQVTM; CDR2 reads ANQGSEA. V lost 5 bases to trimming and J lost 5 bases; unmatched junction nucleotides: 15.

The source is a young woman with acute COVID-19. The specimen sequenced was PBMCs or T cells enriched from blood (not recorded which). The chain links TRBV29-1 to TRBJ1-2; 9 bases are a match to TRBD1. The CDR3 is CSVINPGQGSTYGYTF. CDR3 nucleotide sequence: TGCAGCGTTATAAACCCGGGACAGGGATCAACGTATGGCTACACCTTC. The whole variable domain, filled in from reference TRBV29-1 and TRBJ1-2, reads SAVISQKPSRDICQRGTSLTIQCQVDSQVTMMFWYRQQPGQSLTLIATANQGSEATYESGFVIDKFPISRPNLTFSTLTVSNMSPEDSSIYLCSVINPGQGSTYGYTFGSGTRLTVV.